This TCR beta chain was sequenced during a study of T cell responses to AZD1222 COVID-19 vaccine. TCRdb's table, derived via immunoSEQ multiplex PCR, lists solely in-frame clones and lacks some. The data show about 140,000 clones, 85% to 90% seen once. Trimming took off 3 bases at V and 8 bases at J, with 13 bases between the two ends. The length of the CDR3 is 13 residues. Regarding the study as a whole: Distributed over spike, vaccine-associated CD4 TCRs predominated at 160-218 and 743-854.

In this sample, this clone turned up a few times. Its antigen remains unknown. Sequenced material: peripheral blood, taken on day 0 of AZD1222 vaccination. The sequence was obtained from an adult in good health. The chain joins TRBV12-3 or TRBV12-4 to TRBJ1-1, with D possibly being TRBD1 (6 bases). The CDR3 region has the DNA TGTGCCAGCAGTTTTCCAGGGGTATCGGAAGCTTTCTTT. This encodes CASSFPGVSEAFF.